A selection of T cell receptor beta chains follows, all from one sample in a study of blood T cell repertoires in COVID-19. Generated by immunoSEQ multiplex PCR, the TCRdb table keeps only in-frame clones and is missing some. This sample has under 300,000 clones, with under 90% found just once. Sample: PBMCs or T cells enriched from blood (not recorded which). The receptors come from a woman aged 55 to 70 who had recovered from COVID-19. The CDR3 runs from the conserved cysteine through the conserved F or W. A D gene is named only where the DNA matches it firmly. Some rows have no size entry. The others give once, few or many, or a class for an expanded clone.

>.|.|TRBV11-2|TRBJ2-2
TGTGCCAGCAGCAGAATGGGGCCCGGGGAGCTGTTTTTT
CASSRMGPGELFF
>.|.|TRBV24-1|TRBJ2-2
TGTGCCACCAGCGAATTTAACATGGACACCGGGGAGCTGTTTTTT
CATSEFNMDTGELFF
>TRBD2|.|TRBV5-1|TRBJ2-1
TGCGCCAGCAGCTTGTCCCCCAGCGGGGGCAATGAGCAGTTCTTC
CASSLSPSGGNEQFF
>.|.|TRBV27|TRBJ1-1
TGTGCCAGCAACGAACTCTACGGGGGGACTGAAGCTTTCTTT
CASNELYGGTEAFF
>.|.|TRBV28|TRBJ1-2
TGTGCCAGCAGACAAAACAGGGTGCTCGGGGGCTACACCTTC
CASRQNRVLGGYTF
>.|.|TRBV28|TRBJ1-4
TGTGCCAGCAGTTCAGGAGAAAAACTGTTTTTT
CASSSGEKLFF
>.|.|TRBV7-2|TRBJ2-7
TGTGCCAGCAGCTTCCAGGGGTCGCCTTCCCCCTACGAGCAGTACTTC
CASSFQGSPSPYEQYF
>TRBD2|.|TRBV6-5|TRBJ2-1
TGTGCCAGCAGGTTAGCGGGGGGGCCGAATGAGCAGTTCTTC
CASRLAGGPNEQFF
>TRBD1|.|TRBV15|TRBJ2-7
TGTGCCACCAGCCGGGGACAGGAGGGCTACGAGCAGTACTTC
CATSRGQEGYEQYF
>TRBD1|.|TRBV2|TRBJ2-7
TGTGCCAGCAGCCGACAGGGAGCCTACGAGCAGTACTTC
CASSRQGAYEQYF
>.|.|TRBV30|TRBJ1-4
TGTGCCTGGAGTGCCACAAGAAATGAAAAACTGTTTTTT
CAWSATRNEKLFF
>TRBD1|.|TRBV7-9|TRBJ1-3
TGTGCCAGCAGCCAAGACAGGGCCCACACCATATATTTT
CASSQDRAHTIYF
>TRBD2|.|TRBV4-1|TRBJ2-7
TGCGCCAGCAGCCAAGATCCTTACGGGACTAGCGGGATATATGCCCGCGAGCAGTACTTC
CASSQDPYGTSGIYAREQYF
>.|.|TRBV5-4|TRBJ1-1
TGTGCCAGCAGCTTGGAGAAGGGTAACCAGGGCACTGAAGCTTTCTTT
CASSLEKGNQGTEAFF
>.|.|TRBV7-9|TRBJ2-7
TGTGCCAGCAGCCCAGGGGTTAGTGGGTACGAGCAGTACTTC
CASSPGVSGYEQYF
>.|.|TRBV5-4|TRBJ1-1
TGTGCCAGCAGCGCGGACACCATGAACACTGAAGCTTTCTTT
CASSADTMNTEAFF
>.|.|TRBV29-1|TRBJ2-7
TGCAGCGTAGCCAAGAGGGACGAGCAGTACTTC
CSVAKRDEQYF
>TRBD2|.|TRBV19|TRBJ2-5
TGTGCCAGTAGGCCGACTAGCGGGGGGCAAGAGACCCAGTACTTC
CASRPTSGGQETQYF
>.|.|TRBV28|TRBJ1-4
TGTGCCAGCAACCTACGCGGGGAGGGTGGTGAAAAACTGTTTTTT
CASNLRGEGGEKLFF
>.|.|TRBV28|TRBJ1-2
TGTGCCAGCAGTTTAACGGTGATCTATGGCTACACCTTC
CASSLTVIYGYTF
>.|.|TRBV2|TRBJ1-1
TGTGCCAGCATCCCCTTGGGCAGCCAGAACACTGAAGCTTTCTTT
CASIPLGSQNTEAFF
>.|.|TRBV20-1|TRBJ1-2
TGCAGTGCTAGAGACGACTATGGCTACACCTTC
CSARDDYGYTF
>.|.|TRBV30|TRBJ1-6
TGTGCCTCGACCGGGGGATCCTCCTATAATTCACCCCTCCACTTT
CASTGGSSYNSPLHF
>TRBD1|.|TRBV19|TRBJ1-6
TGTGCCAGTAGTAGTTGGGACAGGGATAGGACCCTCCACTTT
CASSSWDRDRTLHF
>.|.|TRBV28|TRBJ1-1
TGTGCCAGCAAGCCCCCTCGGACAGCGAACACTGAAGCTTTCTTT
CASKPPRTANTEAFF
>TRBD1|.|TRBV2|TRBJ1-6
TGTGCCAGCGAAGGGGCAGGGGGCTTCGGATCACCCCTCCACTTT
CASEGAGGFGSPLHF
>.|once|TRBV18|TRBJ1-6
TGTGCCAGCTCACCAGATTCAGGGATTTCACCCCTCCACTTT
CASSPDSGISPLHF
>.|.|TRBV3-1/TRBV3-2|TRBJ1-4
TGTGCCAGCAGCCAAGAGGTTACGGGGACAACTAATGAAAAACTGTTTTTT
CASSQEVTGTTNEKLFF
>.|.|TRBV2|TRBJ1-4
TGTGCCAGCAGTGGGGCAGGGTACCGTGGTGAAAAACTGTTTTTT
CASSGAGYRGEKLFF
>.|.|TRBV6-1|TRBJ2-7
TGTGCCAGCAGCCCCCCCGGGGCCTACGAGCAGTACTTC
CASSPPGAYEQYF
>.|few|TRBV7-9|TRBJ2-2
TGTGCCAGCAGCCTCCAATACGCTGCGAACGGGGAGCTGTTTTTT
CASSLQYAANGELFF
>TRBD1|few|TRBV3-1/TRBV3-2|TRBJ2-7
TGTGCCAGCAGCCAGGGGACAGGAGGGTACGAGCAGTACTTC
CASSQGTGGYEQYF
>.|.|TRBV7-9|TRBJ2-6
TGTGCCAGCAGCTTAGGCCTAGGGAGCTCTGGGGCCAACGTCCTGACTTTC
CASSLGLGSSGANVLTF
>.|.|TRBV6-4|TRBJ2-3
TGTGCCAGCAGTTTGGAGAGCACAGATACGCAGTATTTT
CASSLESTDTQYF
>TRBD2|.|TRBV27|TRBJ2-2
TGTGCCAGCAGTTCGGGACTAGCGGGAACCGGGGAGCTGTTTTTT
CASSSGLAGTGELFF
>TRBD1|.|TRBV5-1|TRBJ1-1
TGCGCCAGCAGCTTGGTGTGGACAGGGGGTGTGGAGAACACTGAAGCTTTCTTT
CASSLVWTGGVENTEAFF
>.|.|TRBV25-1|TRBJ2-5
TGTGCCAGCAGTGAAGGAACAGTCCAAGAGACCCAGTACTTC
CASSEGTVQETQYF
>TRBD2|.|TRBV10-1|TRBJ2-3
TGCGCCAGCAGGGAAGGGACTAGCGAGACAGATACGCAGTATTTT
CASREGTSETDTQYF
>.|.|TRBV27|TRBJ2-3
TGTGCCAGCAGTTCGGTGCAAACAGATACGCAGTATTTT
CASSSVQTDTQYF
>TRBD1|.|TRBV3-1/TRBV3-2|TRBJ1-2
TGTGCCAGCAGCCAAGCGGGACAGGGGGGCTACACCTTC
CASSQAGQGGYTF
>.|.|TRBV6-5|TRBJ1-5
TGTGCCACCGCCCCACAGCTTAATCAGCCCCAGCATTTT
CATAPQLNQPQHF
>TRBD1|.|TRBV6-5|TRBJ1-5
TGTGCCAGCAGTCGGACAGGCGTAAATCAGCCCCAGCATTTT
CASSRTGVNQPQHF
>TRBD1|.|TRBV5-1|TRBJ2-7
TGCGCCAGCGAAAAAGGGGACAGAGAACGATCCTACGAGCAGTACTTC
CASEKGDRERSYEQYF
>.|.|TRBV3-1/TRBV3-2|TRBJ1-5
TGTGCCAGCAGCCAAGATAGCGATCAGCCCCAGCATTTT
CASSQDSDQPQHF